This TCR beta chain stems from a study of metastatic and nonmetastatic thyroid tumors. TCRdb reprocessed the PCR reads using MiXCR. The table lists fewer than 40,000 clones, approximately 17% of them singletons. This clone was observed a few times. The germline V gene encodes CDR1 LNHDA and CDR2 SQIVND (reference sequence). The length of the CDR3 is 17 residues. The V end was cut by 6 bases, the J end by 0 bases, with 20 bases between. All patients were untreated before thyroid surgery. This rearrangement joins TRBV19 to TRBJ2-5; a weak D match, TRBD2 (5 bases). The sequenced sample consisted of tumor tissue. The TCR originated in a female donor with papillary thyroid cancer or a benign thyroid nodule (not recorded which). Some clones in this sample may be carry-over from other donors' samples. As DNA, the CDR3 is TGTGCCAGTAGAAGCCTTCTATCGGGGTGGTACCAAGAGACCCAGTACTTC. Protein: CASRSLLSGWYQETQYF.